The 25 T cell receptor beta chains presented below share a single source sample, sequenced in a study of regulatory T cells in long-lasting Graves disease listed by TCRdb under 2021. This specimen's time point label, per the study, means: persistent/refractory GD, antithyroid drugs over 5 years with positive TRAb. For both TCR sequencing and RNA sequencing, RNA was extracted from PBMCs in TRIzol. The protocol used for the library was multiplex PCR. The sequencer was an Illumina HiSeq 4000. TCR beta libraries were built with iRepertoire HTBI primers and Arm-PCR amplification of CDR3 regions. TCRdb cleaned the public reads at Q25 with fastp, built clones with MiXCR and kept in-frame beta chains. A single entry per CDR3 protein holds the most common genes and DNA from its merged rows. The sample contains approximately 440,000 distinct CDR3 sequences, around 24% of them found a single time. Roughly 26% of the sample comes from the top ten.

The sequencing here drew on peripheral blood mononuclear cells (PBMCs), taken when the disease was refractory, from a patient treated with antithyroid drugs. Every receptor here comes from a female donor with Graves disease.

The chain is built from TRBV11-2 and TRBJ1-2; D ambiguous. In germline, CDR1 is SGHAT, CDR2 FQNNGV. V shed 0 bases and J shed 4 bases, with 12 bases lying between them. The CDR3 has 15 amino acids. Here the CDR3 DNA reads TGTGCCAGCAGCTTAGATCCTGGCGGGGTCTATGGCTACACCTTC. Its protein product is CASSLDPGGVYGYTF.

The chain uses TRBV19 and TRBJ1-1; no firm D call. The CDR3 runs 13 residues. The V and J ends lost 7 bases and 3 bases respectively, with 12 bases between them. Germline lookup yields CDR1 LNHDA and CDR2 SQIVND (reference sequence). CDR3: CASKEAVDTEAFF. CDR3 in DNA: TGTGCCAGTAAGGAGGCGGTGGACACTGAAGCTTTCTTT. Complete variable domain (other parts from reference TRBV19 and TRBJ1-1): DGGITQSPKYLFRKEGQNVTLSCEQNLNHDAMYWYRQDPGQGLRLIYYSQIVNDFQKGDIAEGYSVSREKKESFPLTVTSAQKNPTAFYLCASKEAVDTEAFFGQGTRLTVV.

The chain couples TRBV28 to TRBJ2-2, with a tentative D call TRBD2 (5 bases). CDR1 and CDR2 from the germline V gene are MDHEN and SYDVKM. The CDR3 spans 15 residues. The V and J ends lost 4 bases and 2 bases respectively, with 11 bases between them. CDR3 nucleotides: TGTGCCAGCAGTTCGGGATTTCTCAACACCGGGGAGCTGTTTTTT. Translation: CASSSGFLNTGELFF.

In this sample, this clonotype turned up many times. The chain combines TRBV2 with TRBJ2-2; 8 nucleotides line up with TRBD1. The germline V gene encodes CDR1 SNHLY and CDR2 FYNNEI. This CDR3 region has 15 residues. J gave up 1 base and V 3 bases, and 1 base lay outside the gene matches. Written as DNA, the CDR3 is TGTGCCAGCAGTGAGGACAGGGTGAACACCGGGGAGCTGTTTTTT. Encoded protein: CASSEDRVNTGELFF.

The rearrangement joins TRBV7-6 to TRBJ1-1; no clear D. V lost 5 bases and J lost 5, with 21 bases in between. CDR3 length: 16 residues. Germline V gene data show CDR1 as SGHVS and CDR2 as FNYEAQ. Written as DNA, the CDR3 is TGTGCCAGCAGCCCGACGTGGGTTGGGCTCTATACTGAAGCTTTCTTT. This gives the protein CASSPTWVGLYTEAFF.

This chain joins TRBV6-5 and TRBJ2-5, with TRBD2 matching 14 bases. CDR3 length equals 17 residues. Germline-derived CDR1 and CDR2 are MNHEY and SVGAGI. Unmatched junction bases numbered 1, after V lost 0 bases and J lost 1 base. DNA of the CDR3: TGTGCCAGCAGTTACTCGGGACTAGCGGGAGCCCAAGAGACCCAGTACTTC. This codes for CASSYSGLAGAQETQYF.

In its sample, this clonotype was seen many times. The chain has TRBV2 and TRBJ2-6; 8 nucleotides agree with TRBD1. CDR3 length equals 17 residues. Germline V gives CDR1 SNHLY, CDR2 FYNNEI. Trimming cost V 6 bases and J 4 bases; bases outside gene matches: 11. The CDR3 DNA sequence: TGTGCCAGCAGCCGACAGGGGCTAGCGCTCGGGGCCAACGTCCTGACTTTC. It yields the protein CASSRQGLALGANVLTF.

This clonotype was detected only a few times. The chain couples TRBV5-1 to TRBJ2-2; perhaps TRBD1 as D (6 bases). CDR3 length: 16 residues. V was pared by 0 bases and J by 4 bases, with 13 bases between. The germline V gene has CDR1 SGHRS and CDR2 YFSETQ. DNA of the CDR3: TGCGCCAGCAGCTTGGATAGGGGGTACGGCACCGGGGAGCTGTTTTTT. Protein sequence: CASSLDRGYGTGELFF.

This clonotype was counted only a few times. V and J are TRBV20-1 and TRBJ2-1; 7 bases are shared with TRBD2. Germline V gene data show CDR1 as DFQATT and CDR2 as SNEGSKA (reference sequence). V trimming: 3 bases; J trimming: 6 bases; junction bases outside the gene matches: 8. This CDR3 contains 14 residues. CDR3 coding DNA: TGCAGTGCTAGTCCCAGCGGGAAGGGCAATGAGCAGTTCTTC. Its translation is CSASPSGKGNEQFF.

This clonotype has only a few counts. V is TRBV7-9 and J is TRBJ2-7; possibly TRBD1 or TRBD2 for D (6 bases each). V was trimmed by 1 base and J by 5 bases, leaving 12 bases between them. Germline V gives CDR1 SEHNR, CDR2 FQNEAQ (reference sequence). The CDR3 has 14 residues. The CDR3 DNA is TGTGCCAGCAGCTTAGATGGGGGGCCGAACGAGCAGTACTTC. This encodes CASSLDGGPNEQYF.

The table lists this clonotype with a few counts. This chain connects TRBV28 to TRBJ1-2, with D perhaps TRBD1 (5 bases). CDR3 size: 13 residues. V shed 6 bases and J shed 8 bases, with 16 bases lying between them. Germline V lookup: CDR1 MDHEN, CDR2 SYDVKM. CDR3 protein: CASSPRGRGGYTF. The CDR3 DNA reads as TGTGCCAGCAGCCCGAGGGGTCGGGGGGGCTACACCTTC.

On this clonotype itself: A read error may explain this, as a much larger clone is one base away. V gene TRBV14 combines with J gene TRBJ1-2; 10 positions agree with TRBD1. This CDR3 comprises 14 residues. V shed 1 base, J shed 8 bases, and the junction held 4 bases outside the gene matches. The germline CDR1 and CDR2 sequences are SGHDN and FVKESK. Written as DNA, the CDR3 is TGTGCCAGCAGCCAAGGAGGGACAGGGGAAGGCTACACCTTC. Protein sequence: CASSQGGTGEGYTF. The variable domain in full, with the rest retrieved from reference TRBV14 and TRBJ1-2, is EAGVTQFPSHSVIEKGQTVTLRCDPISGHDNLYWYRRVMGKEIKFLLHFVKESKQDESGMPNNRFLAERTGGTYSTLKVQPAELEDSGVYFCASSQGGTGEGYTFGSGTRLTVV.

This clonotype was counted many times. The chain recombines TRBV7-3 with TRBJ1-6; 7 bases align to TRBD1. Germline V gene data show CDR1 as SGHTA and CDR2 as FQGTGA. Losses at the gene ends were 8 bases for V and 4 bases for J; bases not matched to a gene: 2. This CDR3 spans 13 amino acids. The CDR3 DNA follows: TGTGCCAGCCGACAGGGATATAATTCACCCCTCCACTTT. Translated: CASRQGYNSPLHF.

The gene calls are TRBV7-3 and TRBJ2-6; maybe TRBD1 (6 bases). This CDR3 region has 16 residues. Between the trimmed V and J ends, which lost 5 bases and 2 bases, there was a span of 13 bases. Germline V CDR1 and CDR2: SGHTA, FQGTGA. DNA of the CDR3: TGTGCCAGCAGCATCGGGACATCAACTGGGGCCAACGTCCTGACTTTC. It encodes CASSIGTSTGANVLTF.

This clonotype was picked up many times. The chain is built from TRBV12-3 or TRBV12-4 and TRBJ1-1, with D possibly being TRBD1 (5 bases). This CDR3 spans 14 amino acids. Trimming took 1 base from V and 4 from J, leaving 10 bases between them. CDR3 nucleotide sequence: TGTGCCAGCAGTTTAGGGGGGGAGGGCACTGAAGCTTTCTTT. Encoded protein: CASSLGGEGTEAFF.

A few counts support this clonotype. This rearrangement joins TRBV29-1 to TRBJ1-2; 11 bases are shared with TRBD1. The V segment lost 7 bases and the J segment 6 bases; nucleotides outside the gene matches: 10. The germline gives CDR1 SQVTM, CDR2 ANQGSEA. The CDR3 sequence is 14 residues long. The CDR3 sequence: CSAAKGTGGNGYTF. CDR3 in DNA: TGCAGCGCCGCCAAGGGGACAGGGGGTAATGGCTACACCTTC.

The CDR3 is CASSQEEGQGFYEQYF. The CDR3 DNA follows: TGCGCCAGCAGCCAAGAGGAGGGACAGGGGTTCTACGAGCAGTACTTC. V gene TRBV4-1 combines with J gene TRBJ2-7; TRBD1 matches 10 bases. V lost 0 bases, J lost 3 bases, and 5 bases stayed unmatched. Germline V CDR1 and CDR2: MGHRA, YSYEKL. The CDR3 runs to 16 residues.

The CDR3 loop is CASSYQGWGETQYF. CDR3 nucleotides: TGTGCCAGCAGTTACCAGGGGTGGGGAGAGACCCAGTACTTC. The chain links TRBV6-5 to TRBJ2-5, with D tentatively TRBD1 (6 bases). This CDR3 is built from 14 residues. The V gene lost 2 bases and the J gene lost 4 bases, with 11 bases spanning the gap. CDR1 and CDR2 from the germline V gene are MNHEY and SVGAGI.

This chain joins TRBV10-3 and TRBJ2-7; TRBD1 aligns across 9 bases. This CDR3 is 13 amino acids long. V shed 5 bases, J shed 4 bases, and the junction held 3 bases outside the gene matches. Germline V lookup: CDR1 ENHRY, CDR2 SYGVKD. The CDR3 bases are TGTGCCATCAGTAGGGACAGGGATTACGAGCAGTACTTC. Protein sequence: CAISRDRDYEQYF.

This rearrangement joins TRBV24-1 to TRBJ2-5; TRBD2 aligns across 14 bases. Germline V gene data show CDR1 as KGHDR and CDR2 as SFDVKD. The CDR3 spans 16 residues. The J segment lost 4 bases and the V segment lost 5 bases, leaving 5 bases of the junction unmatched. CDR3 sequence reads: CATSAPGLAGVETQYF. The CDR3 DNA follows: TGTGCCACCAGTGCACCGGGACTAGCGGGAGTAGAGACCCAGTACTTC.

Ten or more counts support this clonotype. DNA for the CDR3: TGCAGCGGTGAGGGGGAGGGAGTAACTGAAGCTTTCTTT. The encoded protein is CSGEGEGVTEAFF. The gene calls are TRBV29-1 and TRBJ1-1; the D gene is possibly TRBD1 (6 bases). The V gene lost 7 bases and the J gene lost 5 bases, with 17 bases spanning the gap. The CDR3 consists of 13 residues. The germline CDR1 and CDR2 sequences are SQVTM and ANQGSEA.

This chain links TRBV30 with TRBJ2-7; D possibly matches TRBD1 or TRBD2 (7 bases each). V lost 4 bases to trimming and J lost 2 bases, with 15 bases between them. The CDR3 is 14 amino acids. Germline CDR1 is GTSNPN and CDR2 is SVGIG (reference sequence). The CDR3, as DNA: TGTGCCTGGATTCAGGGGGAGGGCCCCTACGAGCAGTACTTC. Its protein is CAWIQGEGPYEQYF. Full variable domain (missing parts from reference TRBV30 and TRBJ2-7): SQTIHQWPATLVQPVGSPLSLECTVEGTSNPNLYWYRQAAGRGLQLLFYSVGIGQISSEVPQNLSASRPQDRQFILSSKKLLLSDSGFYLCAWIQGEGPYEQYFGPGTRLTVT.

This chain uses TRBV5-1 with TRBJ1-1; D remains unclear. The V and J ends lost 4 bases and 1 base respectively, with 11 bases between them. CDR1 and CDR2 (germline): SGHRS, YFSETQ. CDR3 size: 14 residues. The CDR3 loop reads CASSTRRGNTEAFF. DNA of the CDR3: TGCGCCAGCAGCACCCGGCGGGGGAACACTGAAGCTTTCTTT.

This sequence joins TRBV4-1 and TRBJ1-4; D uncertain. The CDR3 loop spans 14 amino acids. The V end was cut by 0 bases, the J end by 4 bases, with 6 bases between. CDR1 and CDR2 from the germline V gene are MGHRA and YSYEKL. The CDR3 reads CASSQDGDNEKLFF. CDR3 nucleotide sequence: TGCGCCAGCAGCCAAGACGGGGATAATGAAAAACTGTTTTTT.

This clonotype was picked up a small number of times. The genes are TRBV13 and TRBJ2-7; tentative D call: TRBD2 (6 bases). Between the trimmed V and J ends, which lost 1 base and 2 bases, there was a span of 12 bases. Looked up from germline, CDR1 is PRHDT and CDR2 is FYEKMQ (reference sequence). The CDR3 contains 15 residues. CDR3 residues: CASSLELEGTYEQYF. The CDR3 DNA reads TGTGCCAGCAGCTTAGAATTGGAGGGAACCTACGAGCAGTACTTC.